This entry lists 18 T cell receptor beta chains sequenced from one sample in a study of cytomegalovirus exposure and HLA in healthy donors. Both 60 Vbeta primers and 13 Jbeta primers went into the PCR. TCRdb keeps only in-frame clones here, not all; method: immunoSEQ multiplex PCR. The sample gives roughly 130,000 clones, just under 80% of which show up once; about 5.3% is in the top ten. Sequencing was performed on PBMCs. These receptors were collected from a man aged 25 to 45 in good health and CMV-seronegative.

This rearrangement joins TRBV7-2 to TRBJ1-1; 8 positions agree with TRBD1. Germline trimming cut 5 bases from V and 1 base from J; bases unmatched to any gene: 9. CDR1 SGHTA and CDR2 FQGNSA come from the germline V gene. CDR3 length: 16 amino acids. The CDR3, as DNA: TGTGCCAGCAGCCTCCGCACAGGGGGAACGAACACTGAAGCTTTCTTT. Protein product: CASSLRTGGTNTEAFF.

A few counts support this clone. The rearrangement links TRBV29-1 to TRBJ2-3; 7 nucleotides line up with TRBD2. V shed 2 bases and J 4 bases; nucleotides not matched to a gene: 9. The CDR3 covers 15 residues. From germline, CDR1 is SQVTM and CDR2 ANQGSEA. This chain's CDR3 is CSVEFGPSGSDTQYF. The CDR3 nucleotides are TGCAGCGTTGAATTTGGGCCTAGCGGTTCAGATACGCAGTATTTT.

The rearrangement uses TRBV10-3 and TRBJ2-3, with D tentatively TRBD2 (6 bases). This CDR3 region has 15 residues. Germline values: CDR1 ENHRY, CDR2 SYGVKD. V was clipped by 8 bases and J by 2 bases, with 17 bases between them. DNA for the CDR3: TGTGCCATCCGCGGGGACCGCGGGGACACAGATACGCAGTATTTT. Encoded protein: CAIRGDRGDTDTQYF.

The chain employs TRBV5-6 and TRBJ2-5; the D gene is possibly TRBD1 (5 bases). Between the trimmed V and J ends, which lost 0 bases and 5 bases, there was a span of 8 bases. Germline V gene sequence: CDR1 SGHDT, CDR2 YYEEEE. The CDR3 loop spans 13 amino acids. CDR3 DNA: TGTGCCAGCAGCTTGGGACAGTGGGAGACCCAGTACTTC. Its translation is CASSLGQWETQYF.

V is TRBV14 and J is TRBJ2-1; TRBD1 matches 7 bases. J gave up 2 bases and V 2 bases, and 6 bases lay outside the gene matches. Germline values: CDR1 SGHDN, CDR2 FVKESK. The CDR3 has 16 residues. DNA for the CDR3: TGTGCCAGCAGCCAAAGACAGGGATCCACCTACAATGAGCAGTTCTTC. It is translated as CASSQRQGSTYNEQFF.

The chain links TRBV2 to TRBJ2-3; D perhaps matches TRBD1 (5 bases). This CDR3 has 15 amino acids. CDR1 and CDR2 (germline): SNHLY, FYNNEI. The germline V and J ends were trimmed by 5 bases and 4 bases, with 16 bases remaining between them. The CDR3: CASSPVGAGPDTQYF. Here the CDR3 DNA reads TGTGCCAGCAGTCCCGTTGGGGCCGGCCCAGATACGCAGTATTTT. The variable domain in full, completed from reference TRBV2 and TRBJ2-3, reads EPEVTQTPSHQVTQMGQEVILRCVPISNHLYFYWYRQILGQKVEFLVSFYNNEISEKSEIFDDQFSVERPDGSNFTLKIRSTKLEDSAMYFCASSPVGAGPDTQYFGPGTRLTVL.

The rearrangement uses TRBV27 and TRBJ2-5; TRBD2 might be the D (6 bases). The CDR3 has 13 amino acids. Trimming left V 6 bases short and J 4 bases short, with 12 bases between. Germline V gene lookup returns CDR1 MNHEY and CDR2 SMNVEV (reference sequence). CDR3 in amino acids: CASRSDGGETQYF. In DNA, the CDR3 is TGTGCCAGCAGATCGGACGGGGGAGAGACCCAGTACTTC.

The J gene is TRBJ1-1, the V gene TRBV19; the D is unclear. With 2 bases removed from V and 4 bases from J, the gap between germline ends came to 11 bases. This CDR3 is built from 14 residues. Germline V lookup: CDR1 LNHDA, CDR2 SQIVND (reference sequence). The CDR3: CASSISFSATEAFF. The CDR3 DNA is TGTGCCAGTAGTATAAGTTTCAGTGCCACTGAAGCTTTCTTT.

A few counts support this clone. CDR3 amino acids: CASSGDAALASGEQYF. The CDR3 coding sequence is TGTGCCAGCAGCGGTGACGCAGCCCTAGCGTCGGGGGAGCAGTACTTC. The chain links TRBV5-6 to TRBJ2-5; D is perhaps TRBD2 (6 bases). V was trimmed by 4 bases and J by 11 bases, leaving 27 bases between them. There are 16 residues in the CDR3. Germline assignment: CDR1 SGHDT and CDR2 YYEEEE.

This clone was counted only a few times. The chain joins TRBV19 to TRBJ1-2; D ambiguous. Germline V gives CDR1 LNHDA, CDR2 SQIVND (reference sequence). Trimming pared 0 bases from V and 8 bases from J, leaving 16 bases between. The CDR3 is 15 residues long. In DNA, the CDR3 is TGTGCCAGTAGTATAGATCGAGCGCCCACCCAAGGCTACACCTTC. Its translation: CASSIDRAPTQGYTF.

V and J are TRBV19 and TRBJ1-4; D unclear. V shed 4 bases and J shed 0 bases, with 12 bases lying between them. The germline CDR1 and CDR2 sequences are LNHDA and SQIVND (reference sequence). The CDR3 covers 16 residues. The CDR3 DNA reads TGTGCCAGTAGTAGCCGCGAAGATGCAACTAATGAAAAACTGTTTTTT. Translated, it gives CASSSREDATNEKLFF. The full variable domain, with the rest looked up from reference TRBV19 and TRBJ1-4, is DGGITQSPKYLFRKEGQNVTLSCEQNLNHDAMYWYRQDPGQGLRLIYYSQIVNDFQKGDIAEGYSVSREKKESFPLTVTSAQKNPTAFYLCASSSREDATNEKLFFGSGTQLSVL.

The chain uses TRBV30 and TRBJ2-5; 8 nucleotides align to TRBD2. With V trimmed by 4 bases and J by 5 bases, 3 bases remained unmatched. From germline, CDR1 is GTSNPN and CDR2 SVGIG (reference sequence). There are 12 residues in the CDR3. CDR3 loop: CAWTPGGETQYF. CDR3 in DNA: TGTGCCTGGACCCCGGGGGGGGAGACCCAGTACTTC.

J is TRBJ2-1 and V is TRBV5-1, with TRBD2 matching 13 bases. Per the germline V gene, CDR1 is SGHRS and CDR2 is YFSETQ. The CDR3 is made up of 16 amino acids. Trimming took 0 bases from V and 8 from J; bases not matched to a gene: 5. CDR3 loop: CASSLGRTSGSDEQFF. The CDR3 nucleotides are TGCGCCAGCAGCTTGGGAAGGACTAGCGGGAGCGATGAGCAGTTCTTC.

The chain links TRBV10-3 to TRBJ2-3; 9 bases line up with TRBD2. Germline CDR1 ENHRY, CDR2 SYGVKD. After removal of 7 bases from V and 3 bases from J, the junction contained 5 bases not matched to a gene. The CDR3 spans 14 residues. CDR3 sequence (DNA): TGTGCCATCACAACAAGCGGGGGGACAGATACGCAGTATTTT. Translation gives CAITTSGGTDTQYF.

This chain links TRBV5-6 with TRBJ2-1; TRBD2 matches 10 bases. Unmatched junction bases numbered 9, after V lost 1 base and J lost 8 bases. CDR1 is SGHDT, CDR2 YYEEEE, per germline. The CDR3 is made up of 16 amino acids. CDR3 in DNA: TGTGCCAGCAGCTTGCTAGCGGGGGTTATGGGGTATGAGCAGTTCTTC. This codes for CASSLLAGVMGYEQFF.

V and J are TRBV28 and TRBJ2-7, with TRBD1 identical over 7 bases. With V trimmed by 6 bases and J by 3 bases, 8 bases remained unmatched. The CDR3 runs to 14 residues. Per germline, CDR1 MDHEN and CDR2 SYDVKM. The CDR3 region is CASSHRGILYEQYF. For the CDR3, the DNA is TGTGCCAGCAGCCACAGGGGAATTCTCTACGAGCAGTACTTC.

The chain couples TRBV28 to TRBJ2-5; D is perhaps TRBD1 (6 bases). V was cut by 3 bases and J by 5 bases, with 16 bases left in between. The CDR3 is made up of 15 amino acids. Germline V gene data show CDR1 as MDHEN and CDR2 as SYDVKM. CDR3: CASSLLQGKGETQYF. The CDR3 DNA is TGTGCCAGCAGTTTGTTACAGGGAAAGGGGGAGACCCAGTACTTC.

The CDR3 nucleotides read TGTGCCAGCAGCTTAGTTGGCGGAGGCCGGCGCACAGATACGCAGTATTTT. It specifies CASSLVGGGRRTDTQYF. The chain couples TRBV7-2 to TRBJ2-3, with D tentatively TRBD2 (5 bases). Germline V gene lookup returns CDR1 SGHTA and CDR2 FQGNSA. CDR3 length: 17 residues. V lost 1 base and J lost 1, with 15 bases in between.